These T cell receptor beta chains were read from a single sample in a study of shared clonotypes between healthy human individuals. Some clones are missing from TCRdb's copy, which holds only in-frame ones; the method was immunoSEQ multiplex PCR. The sample carries about 2.3 million clones, 80% to 95% recorded once. Specimen: naive CD4+ T cells from PBMCs. These receptors originate from a man in his late teens or twenties in good health. Some clones in this sample may be carry-over from other donors' samples. Both conserved end residues are part of each CDR3. The D gene is left open where the match is weak. Expanded clones get a size class; other rows say once, few or many, or leave the size out.

D gene: -; clone size: once; V gene: TRBV19; J gene: TRBJ1-4; CDR3 DNA: TGTGCCAGTAGTACCTCAGGGTTGGGCGGTGAAAAACTGTTTTTT; CDR3 protein: CASSTSGLGGEKLFF
D gene: TRBD2; clone size: -; V gene: TRBV4-2; J gene: TRBJ2-3; CDR3 DNA: TGTGCCAGCAGCCAAATGAGAGCGGGAAGCACAGATACGCAGTATTTT; CDR3 protein: CASSQMRAGSTDTQYF
D gene: -; clone size: -; V gene: TRBV2; J gene: TRBJ2-5; CDR3 DNA: TGTGCCAGCAATCTTCTAGCAGGAAAAGAGACCCAGTACTTC; CDR3 protein: CASNLLAGKETQYF
D gene: -; clone size: -; V gene: TRBV7-6; J gene: TRBJ2-7; CDR3 DNA: TGTGCCAGCAGCTCGGATCACTCCGGGCAGTTTCCCTACGAGCAGTACTTC; CDR3 protein: CASSSDHSGQFPYEQYF
D gene: -; clone size: -; V gene: TRBV4-1; J gene: TRBJ1-1; CDR3 DNA: TGCGCCAGCAGCCAAGACTCGGGGAGGCTCATGAACACTGAAGCTTTCTTT; CDR3 protein: CASSQDSGRLMNTEAFF
D gene: TRBD2; clone size: once; V gene: TRBV10-1; J gene: TRBJ2-7; CDR3 DNA: TGCGCCAGCAGTGGTCCGGGACTAGCGGGAGGTGGGGAGCAGTACTTC; CDR3 protein: CASSGPGLAGGGEQYF
D gene: TRBD1; clone size: -; V gene: TRBV10-3; J gene: TRBJ2-7; CDR3 DNA: TGTGCCATCAGTTATGACAGGGCACAGCAGTACTTC; CDR3 protein: CAISYDRAQQYF
D gene: -; clone size: -; V gene: TRBV28; J gene: TRBJ1-2; CDR3 DNA: TGTGCCAGCAGTTTACCGCACCAGAACTATGGCTACACCTTC; CDR3 protein: CASSLPHQNYGYTF
D gene: TRBD1; clone size: -; V gene: TRBV19; J gene: TRBJ2-6; CDR3 DNA: TGTGCCAGTAAGGCAGGGGGCTTCTCTGGGGCCAACGTCCTGACTTTC; CDR3 protein: CASKAGGFSGANVLTF
D gene: -; clone size: -; V gene: TRBV5-6; J gene: TRBJ2-3; CDR3 DNA: TGTGCCAGCAGCTTGGACCGGGACTCCCGACTAGATACGCAGTATTTT; CDR3 protein: CASSLDRDSRLDTQYF
D gene: TRBD2; clone size: -; V gene: TRBV6-1; J gene: TRBJ2-5; CDR3 DNA: TGTGCCAGCAGTGGATTATTAACTAGCGGGAGGGCCGAGACCCAGTACTTC; CDR3 protein: CASSGLLTSGRAETQYF
D gene: TRBD1; clone size: -; V gene: TRBV18; J gene: TRBJ1-1; CDR3 DNA: TGTGCCAGCTCACCAGGGACAGGGCGGACTGAAGCTTTCTTT; CDR3 protein: CASSPGTGRTEAFF
D gene: -; clone size: few; V gene: TRBV19; J gene: TRBJ1-1; CDR3 DNA: TGTGCCAGTAGTATAGGCAGGGCGGACACTGAAGCTTTCTTT; CDR3 protein: CASSIGRADTEAFF
D gene: TRBD1; clone size: -; V gene: TRBV28; J gene: TRBJ1-1; CDR3 DNA: TGTGCCAGCAGTACCGGGACAGGGGGCGTGAACACTGAAGCTTTCTTT; CDR3 protein: CASSTGTGGVNTEAFF
D gene: -; clone size: -; V gene: TRBV2; J gene: TRBJ1-2; CDR3 DNA: TGTGCCAGCAGTGCCTCGGGGAGGGGGGCGAGCGGCTACACCTTC; CDR3 protein: CASSASGRGASGYTF
D gene: -; clone size: -; V gene: TRBV28; J gene: TRBJ2-7; CDR3 DNA: TGTGCCAGCAGTTGGCCGTCATCGGGGAGGATCTCCTACGAGCAGTACTTC; CDR3 protein: CASSWPSSGRISYEQYF
D gene: -; clone size: -; V gene: TRBV5-1; J gene: TRBJ2-5; CDR3 DNA: TGCGCCAGCAGCTTGTCCCTTGAGACCCAGTACTTC; CDR3 protein: CASSLSLETQYF
D gene: -; clone size: -; V gene: TRBV7-2; J gene: TRBJ2-7; CDR3 DNA: TGTGCCAGCAGCCCACCCGGTCTAGCCAGGGAGCAGTACTTC; CDR3 protein: CASSPPGLAREQYF
D gene: -; clone size: -; V gene: TRBV4-1; J gene: TRBJ2-7; CDR3 DNA: TGCGCCAGCAGCCAAGATGCCACAGGGCCATACTACGAGCAGTACTTC; CDR3 protein: CASSQDATGPYYEQYF
D gene: -; clone size: -; V gene: TRBV7-6; J gene: TRBJ1-4; CDR3 DNA: TGTGCCAGCAGCTTCCGATCCTTTGCAACTAATGAAAAACTGTTTTTT; CDR3 protein: CASSFRSFATNEKLFF
D gene: TRBD1; clone size: -; V gene: TRBV18; J gene: TRBJ1-2; CDR3 DNA: TGTGCCAGCTCACCACTGGACAGGACGGACTATGGCTACACCTTC; CDR3 protein: CASSPLDRTDYGYTF
D gene: -; clone size: -; V gene: TRBV6-1; J gene: TRBJ1-1; CDR3 DNA: TGTGCCAGCAGTGAACTATCACACCGGAACACTGAAGCTTTCTTT; CDR3 protein: CASSELSHRNTEAFF
D gene: -; clone size: -; V gene: TRBV11-3; J gene: TRBJ2-1; CDR3 DNA: TGTGCCAGCAGCTATTCTAGCGACTACAATGAGCAGTTCTTC; CDR3 protein: CASSYSSDYNEQFF
D gene: -; clone size: -; V gene: TRBV9; J gene: TRBJ2-1; CDR3 DNA: TGTGCCAGCAGCCTAGATCGGAGCTCCTACAATGAGCAGTTCTTC; CDR3 protein: CASSLDRSSYNEQFF
D gene: -; clone size: -; V gene: TRBV5-1; J gene: TRBJ2-1; CDR3 DNA: TGCGCCAGCAGCTTGGGCACCTACAATGAGCAGTTCTTC; CDR3 protein: CASSLGTYNEQFF
D gene: TRBD2; clone size: -; V gene: TRBV6-1; J gene: TRBJ2-1; CDR3 DNA: TGTGCCAGTGGGAGGGGCTGGAATGAGCAGTTCTTC; CDR3 protein: CASGRGWNEQFF
D gene: -; clone size: -; V gene: TRBV27; J gene: TRBJ2-2; CDR3 DNA: TGTGCCAGCAAAAGGGCGGGGAACACCGGGGAGCTGTTTTTT; CDR3 protein: CASKRAGNTGELFF
D gene: -; clone size: -; V gene: TRBV7-2; J gene: TRBJ1-2; CDR3 DNA: TGTGCCAGCAGCTTAGGTGGCACCTTGCAGTATGGCTACACCTTC; CDR3 protein: CASSLGGTLQYGYTF
D gene: TRBD1; clone size: -; V gene: TRBV9; J gene: TRBJ2-1; CDR3 DNA: TGTGCCAGCAGCGTAACAGGGGGCTTAGGTAATGAGCAGTTCTTC; CDR3 protein: CASSVTGGLGNEQFF